Listed below are T cell receptor beta chains from one sample, sequenced in a study of blood T cell repertoires in COVID-19. TCRdb's copy holds only in-frame clones and misses some; the assay was immunoSEQ multiplex PCR. Here the sample spans about 480,000 clones, over 75% being singletons. Material for sequencing was PBMCs or T cells enriched from blood (not recorded which). All receptors come from a woman aged 40 to 50 who had recovered from COVID-19. The CDR3 runs from the conserved cysteine through the conserved F or W. A D gene is named only where the DNA matches it firmly. Clone size is not always given. Where it is, it says once, few, many or a class for expanded clones.

clone_size	v_call	j_call	d_call	cdr3_length	cdr3_aa	cdr3_nt
NA	TRBV9	TRBJ1-1	NA	17	CASSVEGRAGAGTEAFF	TGTGCCAGCAGCGTAGAGGGTCGGGCAGGGGCAGGCACTGAAGCTTTCTTT
NA	TRBV19	TRBJ1-2	NA	16	CASRRRGQSSNYGYTF	TGTGCCAGTAGGCGACGAGGACAGAGCTCTAACTATGGCTACACCTTC
NA	TRBV30	TRBJ2-1	NA	14	CAWSVWGRTTEQFF	TGTGCCTGGAGTGTTTGGGGGCGTACAACTGAGCAGTTCTTC
NA	TRBV29-1	TRBJ1-4	NA	14	CSVVLSTGREKLFF	TGCAGCGTTGTCCTGTCGACGGGGAGGGAAAAACTGTTTTTT
NA	TRBV7-2	TRBJ2-3	NA	15	CASSFTGEAWDTQYF	TGTGCCAGCAGCTTCACAGGGGAGGCATGGGATACGCAGTATTTT
once	TRBV29-1	TRBJ1-4	TRBD1	12	CSAGQAYEKLFF	TGCAGCGCCGGACAGGCTTATGAAAAACTGTTTTTT
once	TRBV7-2	TRBJ2-1	TRBD2	14	CASSSGLAGVFQFF	TGTGCCAGCAGCTCCGGACTAGCGGGAGTATTCCAGTTCTTC
NA	TRBV6-1	TRBJ2-3	NA	14	CASSEVLRADTQYF	TGTGCCAGCAGTGAGGTTCTGCGTGCAGATACGCAGTATTTT
NA	TRBV6-5	TRBJ1-5	NA	13	CASSYSWEQPQHF	TGTGCCAGCAGTTACTCCTGGGAGCAGCCCCAGCATTTT
NA	TRBV7-2	TRBJ2-1	NA	12	CASSPGNNEQFF	TGTGCCAGCAGCCCGGGGAACAATGAGCAGTTCTTC
few	TRBV28	TRBJ2-1	TRBD2	17	CASSLPRGAGGQSEQFF	TGTGCCAGCAGTTTACCCCGGGGAGCGGGAGGACAGAGTGAGCAGTTCTTC
NA	TRBV27	TRBJ2-7	NA	15	CASTPTWAVPYEQYF	TGTGCCAGCACCCCAACGTGGGCAGTTCCCTACGAGCAGTACTTC
NA	TRBV7-9	TRBJ1-2	NA	13	CASSLVKGHGYTF	TGTGCCAGCAGCTTAGTAAAGGGGCATGGCTACACCTTC
NA	TRBV7-9	TRBJ2-7	NA	16	CASSLKQMDSSYEQYF	TGTGCCAGCAGCTTAAAGCAGATGGACAGCTCCTACGAGCAGTACTTC
NA	TRBV6-5	TRBJ2-7	NA	13	CASSFGVSYEQYF	TGTGCCAGCAGTTTCGGAGTCTCCTACGAGCAGTACTTC
NA	TRBV27	TRBJ2-7	TRBD2	13	CASRGGSSYEQYF	TGTGCCAGCAGGGGGGGGAGCTCCTACGAGCAGTACTTC
NA	TRBV6-2/TRBV6-3	TRBJ2-7	TRBD2	12	CASSKRDNEQYF	TGTGCCAGCAGCAAGCGGGATAACGAGCAGTACTTC
NA	TRBV27	TRBJ2-1	TRBD2	21	CASSLSRLAGGSDISYNEQFF	TGTGCCAGCAGTTTATCCCGACTAGCGGGAGGGTCGGACATCTCCTACAATGAGCAGTTCTTC
NA	TRBV6-2/TRBV6-3	TRBJ2-7	TRBD1	16	CASSYPPGQGLYEQYF	TGTGCCAGCAGTTACCCCCCGGGACAGGGTCTCTACGAGCAGTACTTC
NA	TRBV27	TRBJ2-3	TRBD2	16	CASSPRTLADPDTQYF	TGTGCCAGCAGTCCCCGGACCCTAGCGGATCCAGATACGCAGTATTTT
NA	TRBV4-3	TRBJ2-2	TRBD2	18	CASSLAYPGGSNTGELFF	TGCGCCAGCAGCCTAGCCTACCCGGGGGGGTCGAACACCGGGGAGCTGTTTTTT
NA	TRBV7-9	TRBJ2-2	NA	14	CASSLVSAAGELFF	TGTGCCAGCAGCTTGGTTTCTGCAGCCGGGGAGCTGTTTTTT
NA	TRBV6-2/TRBV6-3	TRBJ2-1	NA	16	CASSYRGPLSYNEQFF	TGTGCCAGCAGTTACCGCGGCCCACTCTCCTACAATGAGCAGTTCTTC
many	TRBV4-1	TRBJ1-2	NA	14	CASSQDATGYGYTF	TGCGCCAGCAGCCAAGATGCTACAGGCTATGGCTACACCTTC
NA	TRBV2	TRBJ2-2	TRBD2	15	CASSPAGGGTGELFF	TGTGCCAGCAGCCCCGCGGGCGGGGGCACCGGGGAGCTGTTTTTT
NA	TRBV5-1	TRBJ1-1	TRBD1	15	CASSADRVWNTEAFF	TGCGCCAGCAGCGCGGACAGGGTTTGGAACACTGAAGCTTTCTTT
NA	TRBV11-2	TRBJ1-2	NA	13	CASSSGQYYGYTF	TGTGCCAGCAGCTCCGGACAGTACTATGGCTACACCTTC